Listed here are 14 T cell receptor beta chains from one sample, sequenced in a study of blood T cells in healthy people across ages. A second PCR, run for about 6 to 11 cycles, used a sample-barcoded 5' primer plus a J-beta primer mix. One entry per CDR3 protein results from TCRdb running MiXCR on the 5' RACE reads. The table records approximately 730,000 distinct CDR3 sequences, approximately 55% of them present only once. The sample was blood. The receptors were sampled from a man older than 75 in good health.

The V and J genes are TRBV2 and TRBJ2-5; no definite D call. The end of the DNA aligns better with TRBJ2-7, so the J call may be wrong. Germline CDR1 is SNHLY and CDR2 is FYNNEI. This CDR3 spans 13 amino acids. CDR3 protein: CASSDSPYYEQYF. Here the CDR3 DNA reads TGTGCCAGCAGCGATTCCCCATATTACGAGCAGTACTTC.

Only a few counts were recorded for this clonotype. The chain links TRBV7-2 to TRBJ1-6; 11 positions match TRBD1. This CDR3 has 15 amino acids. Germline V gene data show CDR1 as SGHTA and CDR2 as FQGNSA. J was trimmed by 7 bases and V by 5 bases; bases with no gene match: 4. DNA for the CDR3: TGTGCCAGCAGCCAGGGGACAGGGGGGAATTCACCCCTCCACTTT. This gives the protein CASSQGTGGNSPLHF.

The CDR3 DNA reads TGCGCCAGCAGCGCCCAACCGACAGGGGAGGGCACTGAAGCTTTCTTT. This encodes CASSAQPTGEGTEAFF. The rearrangement joins TRBV5-1 to TRBJ1-1; 8 nucleotides agree with TRBD1. J was trimmed by 4 bases and V by 4 bases; bases with no gene match: 12. CDR1 and CDR2 from the germline V gene are SGHRS and YFSETQ. CDR3 length: 16 amino acids.

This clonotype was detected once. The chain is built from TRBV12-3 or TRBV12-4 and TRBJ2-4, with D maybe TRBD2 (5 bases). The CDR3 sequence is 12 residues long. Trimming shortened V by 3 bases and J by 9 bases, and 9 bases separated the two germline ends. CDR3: CASSFGVGIQYF. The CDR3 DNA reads TGTGCCAGCAGTTTCGGGGTGGGCATTCAGTACTTC.

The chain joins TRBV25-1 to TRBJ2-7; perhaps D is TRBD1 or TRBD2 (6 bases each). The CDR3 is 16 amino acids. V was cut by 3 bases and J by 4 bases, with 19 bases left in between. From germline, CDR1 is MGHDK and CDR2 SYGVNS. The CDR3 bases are TGTGCCAGCAGTGACCCAGCAGGGCGAGGGGGGTACGAGCAGTACTTC. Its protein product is CASSDPAGRGGYEQYF.

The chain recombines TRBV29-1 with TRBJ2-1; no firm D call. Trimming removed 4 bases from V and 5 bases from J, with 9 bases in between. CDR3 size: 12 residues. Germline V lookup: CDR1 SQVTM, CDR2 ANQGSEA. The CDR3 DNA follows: TGCAGCGTTGCGTGGAGAAACAATGAGCAGTTCTTC. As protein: CSVAWRNNEQFF.

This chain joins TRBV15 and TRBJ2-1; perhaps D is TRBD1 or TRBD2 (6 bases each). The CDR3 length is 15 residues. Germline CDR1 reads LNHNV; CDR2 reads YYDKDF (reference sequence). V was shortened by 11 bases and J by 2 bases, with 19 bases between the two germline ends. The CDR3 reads CASRLRGDPYNEQFF. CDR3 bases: TGTGCCTCACGCCTAAGGGGGGATCCCTACAATGAGCAGTTCTTC.

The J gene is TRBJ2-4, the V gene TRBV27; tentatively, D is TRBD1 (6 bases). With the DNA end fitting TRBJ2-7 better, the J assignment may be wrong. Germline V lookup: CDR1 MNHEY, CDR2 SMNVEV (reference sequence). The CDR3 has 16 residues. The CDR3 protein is CASSWAKRTAAYEQYF. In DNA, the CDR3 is TGTGCCAGCAGTTGGGCCAAGAGGACAGCAGCCTACGAGCAGTACTTC.

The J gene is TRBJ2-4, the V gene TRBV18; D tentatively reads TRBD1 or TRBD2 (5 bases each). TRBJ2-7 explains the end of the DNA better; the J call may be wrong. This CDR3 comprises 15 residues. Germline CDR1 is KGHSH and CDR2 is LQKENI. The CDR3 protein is CASSPTFGGSYEQYF. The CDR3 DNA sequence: TGTGCCAGCTCACCAACATTTGGGGGATCCTACGAGCAGTACTTC.

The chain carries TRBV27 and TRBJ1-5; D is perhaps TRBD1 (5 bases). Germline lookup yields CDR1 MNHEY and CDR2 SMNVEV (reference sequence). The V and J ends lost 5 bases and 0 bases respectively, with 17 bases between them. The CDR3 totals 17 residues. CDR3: CASSRHTGGDSNQPQHF. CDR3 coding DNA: TGTGCCAGCAGTCGACACACGGGAGGGGATAGCAATCAGCCCCAGCATTTT.

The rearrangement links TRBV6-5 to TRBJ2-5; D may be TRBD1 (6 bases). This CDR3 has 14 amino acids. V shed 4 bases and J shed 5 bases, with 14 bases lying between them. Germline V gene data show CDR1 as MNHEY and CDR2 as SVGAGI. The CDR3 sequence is CASSLLGAAETQYF. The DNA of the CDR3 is TGTGCCAGCAGTTTACTGGGGGCCGCGGAGACCCAGTACTTC.

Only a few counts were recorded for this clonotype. The CDR3 DNA reads as TGTGCCAGCAGCGTGGGGGCCCTAAGGCGGGAGCAGTACTTC. Amino acid sequence: CASSVGALRREQYF. The V gene is TRBV5-6, the J gene TRBJ2-7; D might be TRBD1 (6 bases). Deletions cut 4 bases from V and 7 bases from J, with 18 bases between. Germline V gene sequence: CDR1 SGHDT, CDR2 YYEEEE. CDR3 length equals 14 residues.

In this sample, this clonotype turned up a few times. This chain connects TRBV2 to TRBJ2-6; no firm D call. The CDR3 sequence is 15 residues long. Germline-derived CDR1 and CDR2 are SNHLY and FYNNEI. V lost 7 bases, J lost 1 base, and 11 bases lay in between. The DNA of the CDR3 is TGTGCCAGCACCCCACAGCTTTCTGGGGCCAACGTCCTGACTTTC. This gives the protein CASTPQLSGANVLTF.

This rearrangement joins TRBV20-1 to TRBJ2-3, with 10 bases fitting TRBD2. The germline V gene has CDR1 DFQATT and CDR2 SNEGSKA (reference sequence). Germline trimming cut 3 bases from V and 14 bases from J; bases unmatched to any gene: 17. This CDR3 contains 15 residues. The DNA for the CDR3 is TGCAGTGCTAGTTCGGCTAGCGGGAGTAACAGATACGCGTATTTT. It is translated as CSASSASGSNRYAYF.